This entry concerns a single T cell receptor (beta chain). Its antigen remains unknown. These data originate in a study of shared clonotypes between healthy human individuals. The sorted-subset replicate PCRs were given around 200 ng DNA, which is tens of thousands of T cell genomes. In the source study's methods: Filtering differed, since immunoSEQ gave only junction sequences and no quality scores. The table came from immunoSEQ multiplex PCR; TCRdb's copy has only in-frame clones and leaves some out. V, J and clone size are taken as reported in that table, and D and trimming were inferred from the DNA itself. The data show hundreds of thousands of clones, 72% seen once. General study points: Represented diversity, genetic and exposure-history alike, was limited by few donors.

Germline V lookup: CDR1 SGHRS, CDR2 YFSETQ. This CDR3 has 14 amino acids. With 2 bases clipped from V and 7 bases from J, the junction kept 5 bases outside the gene matches. V gene TRBV5-1 combines with J gene TRBJ1-4, with 7 bases matching TRBD1. This clonotype was sampled from a woman aged 25-40 years in good health. The specimen sequenced was memory CD4+ T cells sorted from blood. Subset described: CD45RA-negative fraction. CDR3 DNA sequence: TGCGCCAGCAGCTTAGAGGGGGCGGGTGAAAAACTGTTTTTT. This gives the protein CASSLEGAGEKLFF. The full variable domain, in which reference TRBV5-1 and TRBJ1-4 provide the parts outside the CDR3, is KAGVTQTPRYLIKTRGQQVTLSCSPISGHRSVSWYQQTPGQGLQFLFEYFSETQRNKGNFPGRFSGRQFSNSRSEMNVSTLELGDSALYLCASSLEGAGEKLFFGSGTQLSVL.